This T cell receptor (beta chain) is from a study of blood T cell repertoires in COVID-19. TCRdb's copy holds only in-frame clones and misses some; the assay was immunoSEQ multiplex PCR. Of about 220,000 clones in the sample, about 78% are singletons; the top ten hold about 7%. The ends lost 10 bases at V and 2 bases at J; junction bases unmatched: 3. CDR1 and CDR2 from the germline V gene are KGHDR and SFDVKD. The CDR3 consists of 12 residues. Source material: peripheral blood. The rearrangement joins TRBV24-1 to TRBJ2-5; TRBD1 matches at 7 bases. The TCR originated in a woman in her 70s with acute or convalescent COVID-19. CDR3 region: CATGGQQETQYF. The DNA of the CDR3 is TGTGCCACAGGGGGACAGCAAGAGACCCAGTACTTC.